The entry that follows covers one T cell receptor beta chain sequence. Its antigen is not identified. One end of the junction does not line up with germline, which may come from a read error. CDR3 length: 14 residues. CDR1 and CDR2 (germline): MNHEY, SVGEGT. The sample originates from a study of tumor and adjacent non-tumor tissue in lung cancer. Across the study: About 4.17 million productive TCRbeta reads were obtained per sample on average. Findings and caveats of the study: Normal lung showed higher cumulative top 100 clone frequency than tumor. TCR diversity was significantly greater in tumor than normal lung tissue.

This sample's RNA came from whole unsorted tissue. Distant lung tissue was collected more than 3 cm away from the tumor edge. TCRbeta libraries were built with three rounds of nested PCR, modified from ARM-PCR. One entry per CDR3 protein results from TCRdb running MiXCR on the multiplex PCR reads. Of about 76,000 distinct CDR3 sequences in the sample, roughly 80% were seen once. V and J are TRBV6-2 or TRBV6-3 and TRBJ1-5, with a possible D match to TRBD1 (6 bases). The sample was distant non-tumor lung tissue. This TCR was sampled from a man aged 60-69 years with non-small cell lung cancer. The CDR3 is CASRGYRENQPQHF. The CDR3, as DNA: TGTGCAAGCAGAGGGTACAGGGAAAACCAGCCCCAGCATTTT.